These 8 T cell receptor beta chains share one sample of origin, sequenced in a study of blood T cell repertoires in COVID-19. TCRdb's copy holds only in-frame clones and misses some; the assay was immunoSEQ multiplex PCR. The sample holds some 120,000 clones, 85% seen once. Sample: peripheral blood. The receptors here all came from a man aged 35-49 years with acute or convalescent COVID-19.

V gene TRBV6-2 or TRBV6-3 combines with J gene TRBJ2-7; 8 positions match TRBD2. The germline V gene encodes CDR1 MNHEY and CDR2 SVGEGT. The CDR3 contains 12 residues. V gave up 4 bases and J gave up 5 bases; unmatched junction bases: 1. The CDR3 protein is CASSWTSHEQYF. As DNA, the CDR3 is TGTGCCAGCAGTTGGACTAGCCACGAGCAGTACTTC.

This CDR3 reads CASSYSGLAGAYEQYF. The CDR3 region has the DNA TGCGCCAGCAGTTATTCGGGACTAGCGGGGGCCTACGAGCAGTACTTC. V is TRBV5-1 and J is TRBJ2-7, with 14 positions matching TRBD2. Germline values: CDR1 SGHRS, CDR2 YFSETQ. J gave up 2 bases and V 5 bases, and 6 bases lay outside the gene matches. CDR3 size: 16 residues.

This sequence joins TRBV7-8 and TRBJ2-5; TRBD2 matches 11 bases. There are 15 residues in the CDR3. Germline V lookup: CDR1 SGHVS, CDR2 FQNEAQ. V was clipped by 6 bases and J by 7 bases; unmatched bases: 10. CDR3 in DNA: TGTGCCAGCAGGCAGACTAGCGGGGAGTCGGGGACCCAGTACTTC. Its translation is CASRQTSGESGTQYF.

This sequence joins TRBV7-6 and TRBJ2-5; TRBD1 agrees at 7 bases. CDR1 and CDR2 (germline): SGHVS, FNYEAQ. Trimming cost V 4 bases and J 2 bases; bases outside gene matches: 7. The CDR3 is 15 amino acids. The CDR3 region has the DNA TGTGCCAGCAGCTCGCAGACAGGGTGGCAAGAGACCCAGTACTTC. Its translation is CASSSQTGWQETQYF.

This rearrangement joins TRBV7-6 to TRBJ1-6; D possibly corresponds to TRBD1 (5 bases). Looked up from germline, CDR1 is SGHVS and CDR2 is FNYEAQ. The CDR3 runs to 16 residues. Trimming took 6 bases from V and 3 from J, leaving 15 bases between them. The CDR3 loop reads CASSPQGRGYNSPLHF. CDR3 sequence (DNA): TGTGCCAGCAGTCCTCAGGGAAGGGGCTATAATTCACCCCTCCACTTT.

The genes are TRBV14 and TRBJ2-2; TRBD1 matches at 9 bases. Germline V gene sequence: CDR1 SGHDN, CDR2 FVKESK. The CDR3 is 14 residues long. Trimming cost V 3 bases and J 7 bases; bases outside gene matches: 3. The CDR3 here is CASSQTGGIGELFF. DNA of the CDR3: TGTGCCAGCAGCCAGACAGGGGGAATCGGGGAGCTGTTTTTT.

V is TRBV5-5 and J is TRBJ2-1, with D perhaps matching TRBD2 (6 bases). The CDR3 has 15 residues. With 4 bases removed from V and 1 base from J, the gap between germline ends came to 12 bases. Per germline, CDR1 SGHKS and CDR2 YYEKEE (reference sequence). The CDR3, as DNA: TGTGCCAGCAGCCCCCGGGAGAAATCCTACAATGAGCAGTTCTTC. It translates to CASSPREKSYNEQFF.

The rearrangement joins TRBV5-6 to TRBJ2-6; D ambiguous. The CDR3 is 15 amino acids. Germline V gives CDR1 SGHDT, CDR2 YYEEEE. Trimming removed 2 bases from V and 3 bases from J, with 9 bases in between. The CDR3 nucleotides are TGTGCCAGCAGCTTCCGGAGTAGTGGGGCCAACGTCCTGACTTTC. It is translated as CASSFRSSGANVLTF.